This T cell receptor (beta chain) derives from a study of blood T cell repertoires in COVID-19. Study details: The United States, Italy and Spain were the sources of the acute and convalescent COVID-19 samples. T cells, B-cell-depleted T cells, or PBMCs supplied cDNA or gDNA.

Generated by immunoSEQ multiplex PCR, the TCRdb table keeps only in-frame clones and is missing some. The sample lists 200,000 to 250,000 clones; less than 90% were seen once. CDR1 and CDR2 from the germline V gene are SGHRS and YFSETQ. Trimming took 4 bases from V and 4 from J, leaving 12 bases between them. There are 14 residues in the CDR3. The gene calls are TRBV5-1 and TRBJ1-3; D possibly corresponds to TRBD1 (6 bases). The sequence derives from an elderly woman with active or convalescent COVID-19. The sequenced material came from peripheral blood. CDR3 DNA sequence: TGCGCCAGCAGCGAAACAGGGTTGGGAAACACCATATATTTT. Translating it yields CASSETGLGNTIYF. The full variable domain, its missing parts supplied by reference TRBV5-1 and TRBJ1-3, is KAGVTQTPRYLIKTRGQQVTLSCSPISGHRSVSWYQQTPGQGLQFLFEYFSETQRNKGNFPGRFSGRQFSNSRSEMNVSTLELGDSALYLCASSETGLGNTIYFGEGSWLTVV.